Here is one T cell receptor beta chain with its context. Antigen specificity is unknown. The sample comes from a study of shared clonotypes between healthy human individuals. Findings and caveats of the study: Clonotypes not shared had lower generation probabilities than those common to all four donors. Memory subsets generally showed lower estimated richness than naive subsets.

V lost 8 bases to trimming and J lost 2 bases, with 16 bases between them. Germline loops: CDR1 SEHNR, CDR2 FQNEAQ (reference sequence). The CDR3 contains 14 residues. The input for sorted-subset replicate PCRs was roughly 180 ng DNA, about 29,000 T cell genomes. Original methodology: ImmunoSEQ gave junction-only sequences without quality scores, so filtering differed. Clones were read by immunoSEQ multiplex PCR, and TCRdb kept only the in-frame ones, dropping some. D and trimming were read from the DNA, whereas the V and J calls and clone size are those reported in that table. The table lists roughly 1.4 million clones, approximately 98.5% of them singletons, with around 0.38% in the top ten.

The chain is built from TRBV7-9 and TRBJ2-7; tentative D call: TRBD2 (6 bases). Sequenced input: naive CD4+ T cells sorted from blood. Subset specified: CD45RA+ positively selected. This TCR derives from a man between 25 and 39 years old in good health. The DNA for the CDR3 is TGTGCCAGCGGTTCTAGCGTCGCGGCCTACGAGCAGTACTTC. Its translation is CASGSSVAAYEQYF.